One TCR beta chain is described in this entry. This clonotype appeared many times. The antigen it binds to is not known. Within one base of it there is no much larger clone, and no base qualities were kept. Cut back by 2 bases and 4 bases, the V and J ends lie 8 bases apart. The CDR3 has 13 amino acids, counting the end cysteine and phenylalanine. Kept here is only the CDR3 DNA, which spans 39 bases and is read in frame from base 1. The germline V gene (reference sequence) yields DFQATT for CDR1 and SNEGSKA for CDR2. The data were obtained in a study of naive and memory T cell subsets (dated by TCRdb to about 2017). Some background on the complete study: The figure summarizing these samples reported ten or so blood donors, 7 tuberculin skin test biopsies and 3 saline control biopsies. Usually PCR2 was run as a SYBR Green qPCR and stopped at a set threshold, although low-input samples could use end-point PCR (approximately 6 cycles) instead.

The study described a robust, sensitive protocol for amplifying, sequencing and analyzing TCRs, using 3' ligation of a UMI-containing oligonucleotide to TCR cDNA. Whole blood analysis involved drawing more than 2 ml of peripheral blood from adult healthy volunteers into Tempus tubes and then extracting RNA following the manufacturer's instructions. Total RNA was used without cell sorting and was treated with RQ1 DNase before reverse transcription, with a target input of roughly 1 to 1000 ng. Libraries were prepared from skin biopsies and whole blood so that pipeline robustness could be tested in samples in which T cells form a minority population. Broad study findings and their caveats: The potential sensitivity of the RNA-based method to TCR transcript changes with T cell activation and differentiation was acknowledged.

Library creation used 5' RACE. Four rounds of PCR, run with the SP2 primer together with nested alpha and beta constant region primers, were used to amplify the ligated cDNA. For the blood and skin samples, TCR RNA was reverse transcribed with SuperScript IV using primers for the alpha and beta constant regions. Using T4 RNA ligase 1, an oligonucleotide carrying both the Illumina SP2 primer and a UMI was ligated onto the 3' end of the cDNA. The 12-nucleotide UMI was composed of two random hexamers separated by an eight-base spacer, which was included to prevent hairpin formation. TCR alpha and beta chain libraries were processed separately from the second PCR onward, with dual indexing for multiplexing. After pooling, the indexed libraries were analyzed by capillary electrophoresis and sequenced on either an Illumina MiSeq or NextSeq. To boost base diversity and improve cluster recognition, PhiX DNA at roughly 4.5-8% was spiked into the libraries. The paper's processing steps were these. Demultiplexor extracted UMIs from read 2, combined them with read 1 TCR sequence, and split reads by sample indices. Decombinator identified V and J genes and V-J junctions and gave each TCR a five-part identifier that included V and J deletions. Collapsinator relied on UMIs to correct both sequencing errors and PCR amplification heterogeneity, producing a UMI-based abundance for each TCR. Identifiers were converted to nucleotide sequence by CDR3Translator and translated to amino acids, and CDR3 regions were extracted on the basis of terminal motifs. After normalization to the amount of input RNA, error-corrected alpha and beta TCR counts from blood and skin were compared. Starting from the raw public reads, TCRdb applied fastp trimming at Q25, assembled clones with MiXCR and retained in-frame beta chains. Each entry merges the rows of one CDR3 protein and shows their most common DNA and genes. None of the V and J calls come from the authors' own analysis; TCRdb made them. Counted in this sample were approximately 32,000 distinct CDR3 sequences; over 15% of them appeared once. Clones ranked in the top ten supply around 2.7% of the sample.

The clonotype was recovered from a female donor in good health. The chain is encoded by TRBV20-1 joined to TRBJ2-2, with the D call perhaps TRBD1 or TRBD2, as 5 bases match in each case. The CDR3 loop reads CSARQGVTGELFF. In nucleotides, the sequence is TGCAGTGCTAGACAGGGAGTCACCGGGGAGCTGTTTTTT.